A selection of T cell receptor beta chains follows, all from one sample in a study of cytomegalovirus exposure and HLA in healthy donors. The repertoire was sequenced with immunoSEQ multiplex PCR; TCRdb's copy has only in-frame clones and lacks some. Of over 250,000 clones listed, roughly nine tenths were seen once; the top ten hold more than 0.9%. The sequenced sample was PBMCs. These receptors were collected from a woman in her twenties or thirties in good health and CMV-seropositive. The CDR3 runs from the conserved cysteine through the conserved F or W. D genes are given only for firm matches. Clone size is shown for a subset of rows, as once, few, many or a class of expanded clone.

TRBJ2-5,.,TRBV27,TRBD2,CASSSRGGRRETQYF,TGTGCCAGCAGTTCCCGGGGGGGGCGGCGAGAGACCCAGTACTTC
TRBJ2-3,.,TRBV6-1,TRBD1,CASSVGTGISTDTQYF,TGTGCCAGCAGTGTCGGGACAGGGATAAGCACAGATACGCAGTATTTT
TRBJ1-1,.,TRBV28,.,CASSLQPPTEAFF,TGTGCCAGCAGTCTACAACCCCCCACTGAAGCTTTCTTT
TRBJ1-1,.,TRBV6-5,TRBD1,CASSYGTGSTEAFF,TGTGCCAGCAGTTACGGGACAGGGAGTACTGAAGCTTTCTTT
TRBJ2-7,once,TRBV27,.,CASRLGGASYEQYF,TGTGCCAGCCGACTTGGGGGGGCTTCCTACGAGCAGTACTTC
TRBJ2-7,.,TRBV5-1,TRBD1,CASSWGTGAGYEQYF,TGCGCCAGCAGCTGGGGGACAGGGGCGGGGTACGAGCAGTACTTC
TRBJ1-1,.,TRBV2,TRBD1,CASRDRGRSTEAFF,TGTGCCAGCAGGGACAGGGGGCGTAGCACTGAAGCTTTCTTT
TRBJ2-1,.,TRBV7-2,TRBD2,CASSLLAGGRYNEQFF,TGTGCCAGCAGCTTACTAGCGGGGGGGAGATACAATGAGCAGTTCTTC
TRBJ1-2,.,TRBV7-8,.,CASSSLQGYGYTF,TGTGCCAGCAGCTCCCTACAGGGCTATGGCTACACCTTC
TRBJ2-7,.,TRBV6-5,.,CASSSIKDARVYEQYF,TGTGCCAGCAGTTCGATTAAGGATGCTAGAGTCTACGAGCAGTACTTC
TRBJ1-6,.,TRBV7-8,TRBD1,CASRARGLRADNSPLHF,TGTGCCAGCAGGGCAAGGGGGCTTCGGGCTGATAATTCACCCCTCCACTTT
TRBJ1-1,once,TRBV2,.,CASRDGEAFF,TGTGCCAGCAGGGACGGTGAAGCTTTCTTT
TRBJ2-5,once,TRBV7-8,.,CASHELGSQETQYF,TGTGCCAGCCATGAACTCGGTTCTCAAGAGACCCAGTACTTC
TRBJ2-7,.,TRBV5-6,.,CASSLNPGPTYEQYF,TGTGCCAGCAGCTTAAATCCAGGGCCTACCTACGAGCAGTACTTC
TRBJ1-3,.,TRBV29-1,.,CSVEGDTGNTIYF,TGCAGCGTTGAGGGAGATACTGGAAACACCATATATTTT
TRBJ2-4,.,TRBV9,TRBD2,CASSPGGNIQYF,TGTGCCAGCAGCCCCGGGGGGAACATTCAGTACTTC
TRBJ2-7,once,TRBV25-1,TRBD1,CASSEWGTGYEQYF,TGTGCCAGCAGTGAATGGGGGACAGGCTACGAGCAGTACTTC
TRBJ2-1,.,TRBV7-2,TRBD2,CASSLAGGSHNEQFF,TGTGCCAGCAGCTTAGCGGGGGGGTCGCATAATGAGCAGTTCTTC
TRBJ2-5,.,TRBV5-1,.,CASSLVTGLETQYF,TGCGCCAGCAGCTTGGTTACGGGGCTGGAGACCCAGTACTTC
TRBJ1-3,.,TRBV30,.,CAWSEQRLSGNTIYF,TGTGCCTGGAGTGAACAGAGACTCTCTGGAAACACCATATATTTT
TRBJ1-2,.,TRBV28,TRBD1,CASETGGRGYTF,TGTGCCAGCGAGACAGGGGGCAGGGGCTACACCTTC
TRBJ2-3,once,TRBV5-6,.,CASSMKGAGGTDTQYF,TGTGCCAGCAGCATGAAGGGGGCGGGAGGCACAGATACGCAGTATTTT
TRBJ2-7,.,TRBV9,.,CASSRLTWSEQYF,TGTGCCAGCAGCCGACTGACTTGGTCCGAGCAGTACTTC
TRBJ2-2,.,TRBV4-3,.,CASSQETGNTGELFF,TGCGCCAGCAGCCAAGAAACGGGGAACACCGGGGAGCTGTTTTTT
TRBJ1-2,.,TRBV6-5,.,CASSYLGGGNYGYTF,TGTGCCAGCAGTTACCTCGGGGGTGGTAACTATGGCTACACCTTC
TRBJ2-7,once,TRBV7-3,TRBD1,CASSLGQDTYEQYF,TGTGCCAGCAGCTTGGGACAGGATACCTACGAGCAGTACTTC
TRBJ2-3,.,TRBV6-4,.,CASSGSSTGGDTQYF,TGTGCCAGCAGTGGGTCGTCTACGGGCGGGGATACGCAGTATTTT
TRBJ2-7,.,TRBV5-8,TRBD2,CASSSVGLAGEQYF,TGTGCCAGCAGCTCGGTCGGACTAGCGGGCGAGCAGTACTTC
TRBJ1-1,.,TRBV7-9,.,CASSPTGLVRDTEAFF,TGTGCCAGCAGCCCCACGGGTTTAGTTAGGGACACTGAAGCTTTCTTT
TRBJ2-1,.,TRBV7-2,.,CASSSRLVHNEQFF,TGTGCCAGCAGCTCCCGACTAGTCCACAATGAGCAGTTCTTC
TRBJ1-5,.,TRBV5-1,TRBD1,CASSLGQGGNQPQHF,TGCGCCAGCAGCTTGGGGCAGGGGGGGAATCAGCCCCAGCATTTT
TRBJ2-3,.,TRBV2,.,CSTRARGAGDTQYF,TGTTCCACCCGGGCCCGGGGGGCAGGAGATACGCAGTATTTT
TRBJ2-7,.,TRBV7-9,.,CASSLVPGAYEQYF,TGTGCCAGCAGCTTAGTTCCGGGGGCCTACGAGCAGTACTTC
TRBJ2-2,once,TRBV5-1,.,CASSLSGAGELFF,TGCGCCAGCAGCTTGTCGGGGGCCGGGGAGCTGTTTTTT
TRBJ1-6,few,TRBV30,.,CAWSVSTFSSPLHF,TGTGCCTGGAGTGTGAGTACTTTTTCTTCACCCCTCCACTTT
TRBJ1-1,.,TRBV6-5,.,CASLRAAGAYTEAFF,TGTGCCAGCCTACGAGCGGCCGGGGCTTACACTGAAGCTTTCTTT
TRBJ2-3,.,TRBV5-4,.,CASSLNSVPDTQYF,TGTGCCAGCAGCTTGAATTCCGTTCCAGATACGCAGTATTTT
TRBJ2-5,once,TRBV5-4,TRBD2,CASSDKGWRGGRETQYF,TGTGCCAGCAGCGATAAAGGGTGGCGGGGGGGCAGGGAGACCCAGTACTTC
TRBJ2-1,.,TRBV6-5,.,CASSPRDLFNEQFF,TGTGCCAGCAGTCCCCGGGACCTCTTTAATGAGCAGTTCTTC
TRBJ2-7,.,TRBV5-4,TRBD2,CASSSVSGSSSYEQYF,TGTGCCAGCAGCTCCGTTAGCGGGTCAAGCTCCTACGAGCAGTACTTC
TRBJ2-1,.,TRBV11-2,.,CASSLGFDEQFF,TGTGCCAGCAGTTTAGGGTTTGATGAGCAGTTCTTC
TRBJ1-1,.,TRBV6-6,.,CASSYKVETEAFF,TGTGCCAGCAGTTACAAGGTTGAAACTGAAGCTTTCTTT
TRBJ2-5,.,TRBV5-4,TRBD2,CASSSGTRGETQYF,TGTGCCAGCAGCTCTGGGACTAGAGGAGAGACCCAGTACTTC
TRBJ1-5,.,TRBV28,.,CASSLWGAVGEGTSNQPQHF,TGTGCCAGCAGTTTATGGGGGGCTGTAGGGGAGGGCACGAGCAATCAGCCCCAGCATTTT
TRBJ1-2,.,TRBV30,.,CAWSVSDRGGYTF,TGTGCCTGGAGTGTATCGGACCGAGGGGGCTACACCTTC
TRBJ2-3,.,TRBV27,.,CASSLWLGTDTQYF,TGTGCCAGCAGTTTATGGCTTGGCACAGATACGCAGTATTTT
TRBJ2-7,once,TRBV7-8,TRBD2,CASSSSRTSGYEQYF,TGTGCCAGCAGCTCCTCCCGGACTAGCGGCTACGAGCAGTACTTC
TRBJ2-7,.,TRBV30,.,CAWSSGSPYEQYF,TGTGCCTGGAGTAGCGGGTCTCCCTACGAGCAGTACTTC
TRBJ2-1,.,TRBV19,TRBD2,CASSIGGELAGAHNEQFF,TGTGCCAGTAGTATTGGAGGGGAACTAGCGGGAGCTCACAATGAGCAGTTCTTC
TRBJ2-4,.,TRBV6-1,.,CASSEGWTVAKNIQYF,TGTGCCAGCAGTGAAGGATGGACGGTAGCCAAAAACATTCAGTACTTC
TRBJ2-3,.,TRBV20-1,TRBD2,CSAELAGGRYF,TGCAGTGCCGAGCTAGCGGGGGGGCGATATTTT
TRBJ2-2,.,TRBV7-9,TRBD1,CASSLRGQTNTGELFF,TGTGCCAGCAGCTTAAGGGGGCAGACGAACACCGGGGAGCTGTTTTTT
TRBJ1-5,.,TRBV5-6,TRBD1,CASSWGQSNQPQHF,TGTGCCAGCAGTTGGGGACAGAGCAATCAGCCCCAGCATTTT